Each of the 20 T cell receptor beta chains below was sequenced from the same sample in a study of shared clonotypes between healthy human individuals. Measured with immunoSEQ multiplex PCR; TCRdb has only the in-frame clones, and not every one. The sample shows under 1,900,000 clones, approximately 98.5% of them seen only once. Sequencing input: naive CD4+ T cells sorted from blood. Documented subset: CD45RA+ positively selected. Receptors originate from a man under 40 in good health.

This rearrangement joins TRBV28 to TRBJ2-7, with D tentatively TRBD1 or TRBD2 (6 bases each). The CDR3 is made up of 15 amino acids. The V gene lost 6 bases and the J gene lost 6 bases, with 21 bases spanning the gap. Germline CDR1 and CDR2: MDHEN and SYDVKM. The chain's CDR3 is CASSGPGVKQGEQYF. CDR3 in DNA: TGTGCCAGCAGCGGACCGGGAGTCAAACAGGGCGAGCAGTACTTC.

The chain joins TRBV10-2 to TRBJ1-1; D ambiguous. The V end lost 4 bases, the J end lost 1 base, and 10 bases lay between the germline ends. Germline-derived CDR1 and CDR2 are WSHSY and SAAADI. The CDR3 extends over 14 amino acids. The CDR3 reads CASSGHWENTEAFF. CDR3 nucleotides: TGCGCCAGCAGTGGCCATTGGGAGAACACTGAAGCTTTCTTT.

V usage is TRBV2 and J usage is TRBJ1-1; D is uncertain. V was shortened by 6 bases and J by 10 bases, with 21 bases between the two germline ends. Germline V CDR1 and CDR2: SNHLY, FYNNEI. The CDR3 is 14 amino acids. The DNA of the CDR3 is TGTGCCAGCAGATCAAGTCCACTACGGGTTGCAGCTTTCTTT. Residues: CASRSSPLRVAAFF.

V and J are TRBV7-3 and TRBJ2-2; 7 bases fit TRBD2. Unmatched junction bases numbered 5, after V lost 0 bases and J lost 4 bases. The CDR3 is 16 residues long. Germline V CDR1 and CDR2: SGHTA, FQGTGA. The CDR3 spells CASSLTSASGTGELFF. The CDR3 DNA sequence: TGTGCCAGCAGCTTAACATCGGCTAGCGGCACCGGGGAGCTGTTTTTT. Full variable domain (outside the CDR3, taken from reference TRBV7-3 and TRBJ2-2): GAGVSQTPSNKVTEKGKYVELRCDPISGHTALYWYRQSLGQGPEFLIYFQGTGAADDSGLPNDRFFAVRPEGSVSTLKIQRTERGDSAVYLCASSLTSASGTGELFFGEGSRLTVL.

V gene TRBV5-1 combines with J gene TRBJ1-2; D is ambiguous. V was trimmed by 4 bases and J by 8 bases, leaving 15 bases between them. This CDR3 comprises 13 residues. CDR1 and CDR2 from the germline V gene are SGHRS and YFSETQ. The CDR3 DNA reads TGCGCCAGCAGCCCCGAGGGCCTCGGCGGCTACACCTTC. This sequence encodes CASSPEGLGGYTF.

V is TRBV5-1 and J is TRBJ2-3; tentatively, D is TRBD1 (5 bases). This CDR3 spans 16 amino acids. Trimming left V 0 bases short and J 5 bases short, with 16 bases between. The germline gives CDR1 SGHRS, CDR2 YFSETQ. The CDR3 DNA reads as TGCGCCAGCAGCTTGGGACAGCCGAACTTACGAGATACGCAGTATTTT. Translating it yields CASSLGQPNLRDTQYF.

V and J are TRBV5-6 and TRBJ2-7; 8 bases are shared with TRBD2. V dropped 4 bases and J dropped 2; count of bases not matched to a gene: 11. This CDR3 has 16 residues. Germline assignment: CDR1 SGHDT and CDR2 YYEEEE. Here the CDR3 reads CASSRKPSGLAYEQYF. The CDR3 DNA is TGTGCCAGCAGCCGGAAACCTAGCGGGCTAGCCTACGAGCAGTACTTC.

This rearrangement joins TRBV4-1 to TRBJ2-7; either TRBD1 or TRBD2 may fit D (5 bases each). The germline gives CDR1 MGHRA, CDR2 YSYEKL. Trimming shortened V by 2 bases and J by 3 bases, and 14 bases separated the two germline ends. The CDR3 contains 15 residues. CDR3 sequence: CASSQNSGTFYEQYF. The CDR3 DNA is TGCGCCAGCAGCCAAAATTCCGGGACCTTCTACGAGCAGTACTTC.

The V gene is TRBV5-1, the J gene TRBJ2-3, with D possibly being TRBD1 or TRBD2 (5 bases each). The germline CDR1 and CDR2 sequences are SGHRS and YFSETQ. CDR3 length: 13 amino acids. Trimming shortened V by 3 bases and J by 4 bases, and 9 bases separated the two germline ends. CDR3 in DNA: TGCGCCAGCAGCTCCGGGACCTCAGATACGCAGTATTTT. Protein product: CASSSGTSDTQYF.

The rearrangement joins TRBV27 to TRBJ2-7; D is unclear. With 2 bases removed from V and 3 bases from J, the gap between germline ends came to 14 bases. The CDR3 length is 15 residues. Per the germline V gene, CDR1 is MNHEY and CDR2 is SMNVEV (reference sequence). CDR3 sequence reads: CASSLRRVADYEQYF. The CDR3 nucleotides read TGTGCCAGCAGTTTAAGAAGGGTGGCGGACTACGAGCAGTACTTC.

The chain combines TRBV9 with TRBJ1-2; D perhaps matches TRBD1 (5 bases). The germline CDR1 and CDR2 sequences are SGDLS and YYNGEE. Trimming removed 4 bases at V and 6 bases at J, with 16 bases between. The CDR3 spans 14 residues. CDR3 sequence (DNA): TGTGCCAGCAGCCTTATGAGGGGTCAGGATGGCTACACCTTC. It specifies CASSLMRGQDGYTF.

CDR3 residues: CASSPGAGANVLTF. The CDR3 DNA follows: TGCGCCAGCAGCCCAGGGGCTGGGGCCAACGTCCTGACTTTC. This chain links TRBV5-1 with TRBJ2-6; possible D gene TRBD1, 6 bases. V dropped 4 bases and J dropped 2 bases, with 7 bases sitting between them. The length of the CDR3 is 14 residues. Germline V gene data show CDR1 as SGHRS and CDR2 as YFSETQ.

This sequence joins TRBV27 and TRBJ2-7; 8 bases align to TRBD2. The trim removed 6 bases at V and 2 bases at J, leaving 3 bases unmatched. Germline V CDR1 and CDR2: MNHEY, SMNVEV (reference sequence). The CDR3 extends over 13 amino acids. The CDR3 DNA reads as TGTGCCAGCAGGGGTAGCGGGACCTACGAGCAGTACTTC. Translated: CASRGSGTYEQYF.

The chain carries TRBV28 and TRBJ2-7; TRBD2 might be the D (6 bases). Germline V gives CDR1 MDHEN, CDR2 SYDVKM. The CDR3 contains 16 residues. V was trimmed by 7 bases and J by 4 bases, leaving 23 bases between them. Here the CDR3 reads CASNPRDGRTLYEQYF. In DNA form, the CDR3 reads TGTGCCAGCAACCCTCGGGACGGGAGAACACTTTACGAGCAGTACTTC.

The chain has TRBV18 and TRBJ1-5; 8 nucleotides agree with TRBD1. The CDR3 has 14 residues. Germline V lookup: CDR1 KGHSH, CDR2 LQKENI. V was pared by 1 base and J by 11 bases, with 7 bases of the junction left unmatched. This CDR3 is CASSPLDREGSQHF. CDR3 DNA sequence: TGTGCCAGCTCACCACTGGACAGGGAAGGTTCCCAGCATTTT.

The chain carries TRBV5-1 and TRBJ2-3; weak D call: TRBD1 (6 bases). Per germline, CDR1 SGHRS and CDR2 YFSETQ. CDR3 length: 13 amino acids. The germline V and J ends were trimmed by 6 bases and 4 bases, with 12 bases remaining between them. The CDR3 coding sequence is TGCGCCAGCATGATGCAGGGGTCAGATACGCAGTATTTT. It codes for CASMMQGSDTQYF.

Here the CDR3 DNA reads TGCGCCAGCAGTGAATTAGAGCAGGAGACCCAGTACTTC. Its translation: CASSELEQETQYF. This chain uses TRBV10-1 with TRBJ2-5; D not resolved. CDR1 is WNHNN and CDR2 is SYGVQD in the germline V gene (reference sequence). The V end lost 3 bases, the J end lost 5 bases, and 10 bases lay between the germline ends. The CDR3 extends over 13 amino acids.

The rearrangement joins TRBV6-5 to TRBJ1-1, with unresolved D. The CDR3 loop spans 16 amino acids. CDR1 is MNHEY, CDR2 SVGAGI, per germline. The germline V and J ends were trimmed by 4 bases and 3 bases, with 18 bases remaining between them. The CDR3 reads CASSSPGPGGYTEAFF. For the CDR3, the DNA is TGTGCCAGCAGTTCCCCTGGGCCGGGCGGGTACACTGAAGCTTTCTTT.

This chain uses TRBV18 with TRBJ1-1; 7 nucleotides agree with TRBD1. CDR3 length: 20 residues. Trimming removed 2 bases from V and 5 bases from J; junction bases left unmatched: 23. CDR1 and CDR2 (germline): KGHSH, LQKENI. The CDR3 sequence is CASSPIVRTGQPPVETEAFF. The CDR3 bases are TGTGCCAGCTCACCAATAGTGAGAACGGGACAGCCTCCGGTCGAAACTGAAGCTTTCTTT.

The chain joins TRBV6-1 to TRBJ2-1, with D possibly TRBD1 on 5 matching bases. The V and J ends lost 5 bases and 6 bases respectively, with 8 bases between them. The germline gives CDR1 MNHNS, CDR2 SASEGT. This CDR3 spans 12 amino acids. CDR3 residues: CASSRGSNEQFF. CDR3 sequence (DNA): TGTGCCAGCAGTAGGGGCTCCAATGAGCAGTTCTTC.